This TCR beta chain was retrieved from a study of monozygotic twins with inflammatory bowel disease. Study-wide results and caveats: Among T cells, the various subtypes were not distinguishable.

CDR3 length: 15 amino acids. Germline CDR1 SGHTA, CDR2 FQGNSA. For this clonotype: The antigen is unknown.

UMIs bearing a 6-nucleotide sample barcode were added through template switching. TCRdb derives one entry per CDR3 protein from the 5' RACE reads, leaving out DNA. Its table records about 380,000 distinct CDR3 sequences. This receptor was identified in a human donor with ulcerative colitis or Crohn's disease, or a healthy co-twin of an affected twin (not recorded which). The V call is TRBV7-2, the J call TRBJ2-7; the D call of TRBD2 rests on TCRdb alone, since no DNA is present to check it. Material: blood. The CDR3 sequence: CASQDVRRGGYEQYF.